This T cell receptor (beta chain) was sequenced for a study of post-analysis software for immune sequencing data. The authors incorporated unique molecular identifiers into the TCR beta cDNA libraries. TCRdb reprocessed the PCR reads with MiXCR, giving one entry per CDR3 protein. The sample includes 600,000 to 750,000 distinct CDR3 sequences, 59% of them seen just once. As regards this clonotype: Its antigen is still unknown.

Points from the study as a whole: Among five TRBV segments more frequent in patients than controls were TRBV5-6, TRBV5-1 and TRBV20-1. Among multiple sclerosis patients, normalized Chao1 diversity was significantly below that of controls.

Germline CDR1 is DFQATT and CDR2 is SNEGSKA (reference sequence). The CDR3 is made up of 14 amino acids. Losses at the gene ends were 4 bases for V and 0 bases for J; bases not matched to a gene: 2. Sequencing was done on a sample of blood. This rearrangement joins TRBV20-1 to TRBJ2-3; the match to TRBD2 covers 9 bases. The clonotype originates from a girl aged 2 to 9 with multiple sclerosis. This CDR3 is CSAILAGSTDTQYF. CDR3 sequence (DNA): TGCAGTGCTATTCTAGCGGGGAGCACAGATACGCAGTATTTT.